These 16 T cell receptor beta chains were all obtained from the same sample, sequenced in a study of T cells after yellow fever vaccination. A single record per CDR3 protein comes from TCRdb applying MiXCR to the 5' RACE reads. The profile shows hundreds of thousands of distinct CDR3 sequences, over 9% of them singletons. Specimen: PBMCs, collected on the day of the yellow fever booster vaccination. The receptors here all came from a man under 40 who received the YFV17D yellow fever vaccine.

This chain links TRBV2 with TRBJ1-2, with D unclear. V lost 2 bases and J 1 base, leaving 8 bases between the germline ends. Germline V gene lookup returns CDR1 SNHLY and CDR2 FYNNEI. The CDR3 loop spans 14 amino acids. CDR3 bases: TGTGCCAGCAGTGAAACCCCAGATAACTATGGCTACACCTTC. Its protein is CASSETPDNYGYTF. The entire variable domain, with the rest obtained from reference TRBV2 and TRBJ1-2, is as follows: EPEVTQTPSHQVTQMGQEVILRCVPISNHLYFYWYRQILGQKVEFLVSFYNNEISEKSEIFDDQFSVERPDGSNFTLKIRSTKLEDSAMYFCASSETPDNYGYTFGSGTRLTVV.

The chain links TRBV12-3 or TRBV12-4 to TRBJ1-5; D is possibly TRBD1 (6 bases). Trimming removed 4 bases at V and 0 bases at J, with 19 bases between. The CDR3 is 18 amino acids. CDR3 region: CASSSARGAAYSNQPQHF. In DNA, the CDR3 is TGTGCCAGCAGTTCAGCCCGGGGGGCAGCTTATAGCAATCAGCCCCAGCATTTT.

This clonotype was seen a few times. The CDR3 region is CASSMGTGYFEQYF. The CDR3 DNA is TGTGCCAGTAGTATGGGAACAGGGTACTTCGAGCAGTACTTC. The V call is TRBV19, the J call TRBJ2-7; maybe TRBD1 (6 bases). V lost 3 bases and J 6 bases, leaving 15 bases between the germline ends. The length of the CDR3 is 14 residues. Germline values: CDR1 LNHDA, CDR2 SQIVND (reference sequence).

Only a few counts were recorded for this clonotype. The chain links TRBV7-2 to TRBJ2-7, with D tentatively TRBD1 (6 bases). CDR3 size: 15 residues. Trimming removed 4 bases at V and 0 bases at J, with 13 bases between. Per germline, CDR1 SGHTA and CDR2 FQGNSA. The CDR3 DNA reads TGTGCCAGCAGCTCGGAGACAGGCCCCTCCTACGAGCAGTACTTC. It is translated as CASSSETGPSYEQYF.

CDR3 loop: CASRLTAFGTSNTEAFF. The CDR3 nucleotides are TGCGCCAGCAGACTGACTGCCTTTGGGACATCGAACACTGAAGCTTTCTTT. This sequence joins TRBV5-1 and TRBJ1-1; perhaps TRBD1 as D (6 bases). Germline lookup yields CDR1 SGHRS and CDR2 YFSETQ. The CDR3 spans 17 residues. V dropped 5 bases and J dropped 1 base, with 21 bases sitting between them.

This clonotype was counted a few times. The J gene is TRBJ2-7, the V gene TRBV6-1, with unresolved D. V lost 10 bases, J lost 2 bases, and 15 bases lay in between. Germline assignment: CDR1 MNHNS and CDR2 SASEGT. CDR3 length equals 13 residues. CDR3 residues: CATRSSATYEQYF. The CDR3 DNA sequence: TGTGCCACCCGAAGTTCAGCGACCTACGAGCAGTACTTC.

This sequence joins TRBV12-3 or TRBV12-4 and TRBJ2-7; tentative D call: TRBD1 (6 bases). The CDR3 is made up of 15 amino acids. The V gene lost 1 base and the J gene lost 4 bases, with 14 bases spanning the gap. The CDR3 is CASSLGSDSSYEQYF. For the CDR3, the DNA is TGTGCCAGCAGTTTAGGTTCGGACAGTTCGTACGAGCAGTACTTC.

There are a few counts of this clonotype. The chain combines TRBV20-1 with TRBJ2-3; a weak D match, TRBD2 (6 bases). In germline, CDR1 is DFQATT, CDR2 SNEGSKA (reference sequence). The CDR3 length is 14 residues. V was pared by 6 bases and J by 5 bases, with 18 bases between. The CDR3 region is CSATLAVEGDTQYF. CDR3 nucleotide sequence: TGCAGTGCCACATTAGCGGTCGAGGGAGATACGCAGTATTTT.

The chain uses TRBV5-1 and TRBJ1-2, with 8 positions matching TRBD1. CDR1 is SGHRS and CDR2 is YFSETQ in the germline V gene. V shed 4 bases, J shed 3 bases, and the junction held 8 bases outside the gene matches. CDR3 length: 15 amino acids. CDR3 coding DNA: TGCGCCAGCAGCAAAGCGCCGGACAGGGACTATGGCTACACCTTC. Its translation: CASSKAPDRDYGYTF.

The sample holds many counts of this clonotype. V gene TRBV5-1 combines with J gene TRBJ2-7; D gene ambiguous. The CDR3 totals 12 residues. Trimming took off 2 bases at V and 3 bases at J, with 6 bases between the two ends. CDR1 and CDR2 (germline): SGHRS, YFSETQ. The CDR3 DNA follows: TGCGCCAGCAGCTTTTCCGACTACGAGCAGTACTTC. Translating it yields CASSFSDYEQYF.

This clonotype was seen a handful of times. This chain connects TRBV12-5 to TRBJ2-7; unclear D gene. Germline V gives CDR1 LGHNT, CDR2 FRNRAP. The CDR3 loop spans 14 amino acids. The ends were cut back, 2 bases at V and 6 bases at J, with 14 bases in the middle. The CDR3 sequence is CASGLTPGWGEQYF. The CDR3 bases are TGTGCTAGTGGTTTGACCCCCGGATGGGGCGAGCAGTACTTC.

This clonotype showed up just a few times. J is TRBJ1-2 and V is TRBV4-3; D remains unclear. Germline assignment: CDR1 LGHNA and CDR2 YSLEER. Trimming left V 1 base short and J 4 bases short, with 7 bases between. The length of the CDR3 is 13 residues. This CDR3 reads CASSQGRPYGYTF. CDR3 DNA: TGCGCCAGCAGCCAAGGGCGGCCCTATGGCTACACCTTC.

The table lists this clonotype with many counts. The V and J genes are TRBV18 and TRBJ2-7; D is tentatively TRBD1 or TRBD2 (6 bases each). The length of the CDR3 is 14 residues. Germline V gene data show CDR1 as KGHSH and CDR2 as LQKENI. V shed 2 bases and J shed 2 bases, with 10 bases lying between them. CDR3 region: CASSPGGGTYEQYF. Written as DNA, the CDR3 is TGTGCCAGCTCACCAGGAGGGGGGACCTACGAGCAGTACTTC.

This clonotype was seen a few times. V and J are TRBV7-9 and TRBJ1-4; D might be TRBD1 (5 bases). V lost 5 bases to trimming and J lost 0 bases, with 16 bases between them. There are 17 residues in the CDR3. The germline gives CDR1 SEHNR, CDR2 FQNEAQ (reference sequence). The CDR3 bases are TGTGCCAGCAGCGACAGCCGGGAGGTAGCAACTAATGAAAAACTGTTTTTT. Amino acids: CASSDSREVATNEKLFF.

This clonotype was detected many times. The chain joins TRBV12-3 or TRBV12-4 to TRBJ1-2; perhaps TRBD1 as D (5 bases). V shed 5 bases and J shed 8 bases, with 9 bases lying between them. The CDR3 is 11 amino acids. The CDR3 loop is CASSTREGYTF. For the CDR3, the DNA is TGTGCCAGCAGTACCAGGGAAGGCTACACCTTC.

This chain joins TRBV7-3 and TRBJ2-7, with no clear D. V lost 1 base to trimming and J lost 5 bases, with 15 bases between them. The CDR3 spans 15 residues. The germline V gene has CDR1 SGHTA and CDR2 FQGTGA. The CDR3 region has the DNA TGTGCCAGCAGCTTAATGGGCAACCCGGACGACGAGCAGTACTTC. Translating gives CASSLMGNPDDEQYF. The whole variable domain, remainder taken from reference TRBV7-3 and TRBJ2-7, is GAGVSQTPSNKVTEKGKYVELRCDPISGHTALYWYRQSLGQGPEFLIYFQGTGAADDSGLPNDRFFAVRPEGSVSTLKIQRTERGDSAVYLCASSLMGNPDDEQYFGPGTRLTVT.